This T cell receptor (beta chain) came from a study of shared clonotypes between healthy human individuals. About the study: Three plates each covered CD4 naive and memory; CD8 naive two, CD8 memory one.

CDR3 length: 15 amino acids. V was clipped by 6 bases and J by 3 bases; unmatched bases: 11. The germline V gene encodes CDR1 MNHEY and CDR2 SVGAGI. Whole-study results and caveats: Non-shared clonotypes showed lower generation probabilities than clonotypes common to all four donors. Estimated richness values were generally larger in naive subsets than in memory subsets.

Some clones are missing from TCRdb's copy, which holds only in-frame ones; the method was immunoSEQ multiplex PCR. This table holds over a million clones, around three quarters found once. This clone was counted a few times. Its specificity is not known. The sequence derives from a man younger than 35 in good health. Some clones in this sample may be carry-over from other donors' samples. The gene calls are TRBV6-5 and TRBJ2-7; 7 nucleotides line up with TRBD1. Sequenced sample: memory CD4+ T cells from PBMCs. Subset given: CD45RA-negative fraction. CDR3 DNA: TGTGCCAGCAGCTCGACAGGGTTGTCCGGCTACGAGCAGTACTTC. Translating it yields CASSSTGLSGYEQYF.